This T cell receptor (beta chain) comes out of a study of blood T cell repertoires in COVID-19. For the study at large: Spain, Italy and the United States supplied samples that represented acute and convalescent COVID-19. Sample material is recorded as cDNA or gDNA derived from T cells, B-cell-depleted T cells, or PBMCs.

This CDR3 has 14 residues. The ends lost 0 bases at V and 6 bases at J; junction bases unmatched: 0. Germline V CDR1 and CDR2: SGHNT, YYREEE (reference sequence). Original handling: The authors estimated nucleated cell counts from reference gene primer amplification. Libraries were prepared by immunoSEQ multiplex PCR; TCRdb keeps only in-frame clonotypes and omits some of them. V and J calls and clone size come straight from that table; D and trimming were deduced from the DNA. The top ten clones hold around 3.3% of a sample with hundreds of thousands of clones, nearly 90% of them seen once. This clonotype was obtained from a man between 18 and 35 years old with active or convalescent COVID-19. The chain employs TRBV5-4 and TRBJ1-6, with 7 bases fitting TRBD1. The sequenced sample consisted of peripheral blood. CDR3 coding DNA: TGTGCCAGCAGCTTGGACAGGGGTAATTCACCCCTCCACTTT. Amino acid sequence: CASSLDRGNSPLHF.